The text below deals with one T cell receptor (beta chain). As yet, its antigen is unknown. The data belong to a study of shared clonotypes between healthy human individuals. At the level of the study: Plates per donor: three CD4 naive, three CD4 memory, two CD8 naive, one CD8 memory.

Each donor was a Caucasian adult residing in Nashville, Tennessee. Germline CDR1 is SGHNT and CDR2 is YYREEE (reference sequence). This CDR3 region has 18 residues. V lost 4 bases, J lost 0 bases, and 22 bases lay in between. Measured with immunoSEQ multiplex PCR; TCRdb has only the in-frame clones, and not every one. The data contain roughly 1 million clones, about 84% of them singletons. Points from the study as a whole: When naive CD4 clonotypes were compared across a handful of donors, 4% to 6.5% were shared.

V and J are TRBV5-4 and TRBJ1-1; maybe TRBD1 (6 bases). The clonotype comes from a young man in good health. Some clones in this sample may be carry-over from other donors' samples. Material: memory CD4+ T cells from PBMCs. Subset: CD45RA-negative fraction. The CDR3 region has the DNA TGTGCCAGCAGCCCCCCGTTGCGACAGGCTTTCATGAACACTGAAGCTTTCTTT. Encoded protein: CASSPPLRQAFMNTEAFF.